This T cell receptor beta chain appears in the sequencing data of a study of T cells after yellow fever vaccination. On the study more broadly: Some fractions had low cell numbers, and these were prepared with SMART-Seq v4 Ultra Low Input.

The germline V gene encodes CDR1 WSHSY and CDR2 SAAADI. This CDR3 region has 16 residues. With 8 bases removed from V and 4 bases from J, the gap between germline ends came to 24 bases. Remarks on this clonotype: Its antigen is currently unknown.

5'RACE template switching produced TCR cDNA carrying a universal primer site and UMIs. TCRdb re-analysed the 5' RACE reads in MiXCR, keeping a single row per CDR3 protein. This table holds under 250,000 distinct CDR3 sequences, 6.9% found once. Findings of the study overall: Most clones from primary vaccination were detected again post-booster (about 96% CD4, 70% to 90% CD8). Faster peaking, at day 5 versus 15, marked a secondary response that was weaker.

This TCR came from a man aged 30 to 39 who received the YFV17D yellow fever vaccine. The J gene is TRBJ2-7, the V gene TRBV10-2, with D maybe TRBD1 (5 bases). The starting material was CD4+ T cells sorted from PBMCs, obtained 15 days after the yellow fever booster vaccination. The CDR3 loop is CASARNIGPGNYEQYF. The CDR3 bases are TGCGCCAGCGCCAGGAATATTGGTCCAGGGAATTACGAGCAGTACTTC.